This TCR beta chain stems from a study of cytomegalovirus exposure and HLA in healthy donors. A note on this clone: Its target is unknown.

Use of 60 Vbeta and 13 Jbeta primers characterized the PCR. Sequenced by immunoSEQ multiplex PCR; TCRdb stores in-frame clones only, minus some. The data hold more than 75,000 clones, with 70% to 80% observed a single time. The V end was cut by 7 bases, the J end by 0 bases, with 13 bases between. CDR1 is LNHDA, CDR2 SQIVND, per germline (reference sequence). This CDR3 has 15 residues. General study results and limits: The study had only CMV serostatus as immune exposure information. The authors later found HLA-associated TCR beta chains more clonally expanded than equally common others. There were several of the most significant clusters that appeared linked to common viral pathogens in a later analysis. TCR beta V- and J-gene trimming was later associated with a missense DCLRE1C variant.

Source material: PBMCs. This clonotype was sampled from a man in his forties or fifties in good health and CMV-seropositive. The chain joins TRBV19 to TRBJ2-1; D is undetermined. CDR3: CASKEYPSSYNEQFF. CDR3 nucleotide sequence: TGTGCCAGTAAGGAGTATCCTAGCTCCTACAATGAGCAGTTCTTC.